This T cell receptor beta chain was identified during a study of tumor-infiltrating lymphocytes in oesophageal squamous cell carcinoma. CDR3 length: 14 amino acids. CDR1 and CDR2 from the germline V gene are MGHDK and SYGVNS. TCRdb recomputed calls from the PCR reads with MiXCR, one row per CDR3 protein. The repertoire holds some 9,900 distinct CDR3 sequences, with about 60% as singletons. The gene calls are TRBV25-1 and TRBJ2-5; the D gene is possibly TRBD1 (5 bases). The DNA matches TRBJ1-2 better at its end, which makes the J call doubtful. The receptor's source is a male donor with esophageal squamous cell carcinoma. The source material was esophageal tumor tissue. Written as DNA, the CDR3 is TGTGCCAGCAGTGATAGGGGAGGTTTGCGAGGCTACACCTTC. This encodes CASSDRGGLRGYTF.